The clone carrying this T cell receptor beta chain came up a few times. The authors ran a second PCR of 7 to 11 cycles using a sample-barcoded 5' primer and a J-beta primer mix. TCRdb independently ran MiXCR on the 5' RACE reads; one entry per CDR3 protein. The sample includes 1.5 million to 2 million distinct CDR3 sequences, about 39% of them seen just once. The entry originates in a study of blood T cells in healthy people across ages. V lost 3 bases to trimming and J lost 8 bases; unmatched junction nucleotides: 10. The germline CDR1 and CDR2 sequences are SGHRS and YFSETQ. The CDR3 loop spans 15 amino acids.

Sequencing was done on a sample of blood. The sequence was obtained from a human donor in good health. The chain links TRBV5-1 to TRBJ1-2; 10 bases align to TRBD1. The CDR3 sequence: CASSWEGQGTRGYTF. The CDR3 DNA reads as TGCGCCAGCAGCTGGGAGGGACAGGGGACTCGCGGCTACACCTTC. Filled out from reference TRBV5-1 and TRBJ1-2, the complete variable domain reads KAGVTQTPRYLIKTRGQQVTLSCSPISGHRSVSWYQQTPGQGLQFLFEYFSETQRNKGNFPGRFSGRQFSNSRSEMNVSTLELGDSALYLCASSWEGQGTRGYTFGSGTRLTVV.